The rows below give T cell receptor beta chains drawn from one sample of a study of Graves' ophthalmopathy and Graves' hyperthyroidism. Each CDR3 protein gets one entry after TCRdb re-called the multiplex PCR reads with MiXCR. The sample lists 170,000 or so distinct CDR3 sequences; under 40% were seen once. The sequencing sample was made of peripheral blood. These TCRs come from a woman aged 40 to 49 with Graves' ophthalmopathy. Both conserved end residues are part of each CDR3. Clone size is stated in some rows and not others, as once, few, many or a class when expanded.

size	length	J	V	CDR3
many	13	TRBJ2-5	TRBV24-1	CATSASGIETQYF
.	13	TRBJ1-2	TRBV6-2/TRBV6-3	CAVYSASSYGYTF
many	17	TRBJ2-5	TRBV6-5	CASSYSIARGQQETQYF
few	14	TRBJ1-1	TRBV30	CAWRDRGPNTEAFF
many	14	TRBJ2-7	TRBV5-5	CASSLTTNSYEQYF
many	12	TRBJ2-7	TRBV28	CASRPTGFEQYF
many	12	TRBJ1-2	TRBV29-1	CSVESPSYGYTF
many	13	TRBJ2-7	TRBV27	CASSRTVAYEQYF
.	13	TRBJ1-2	TRBV12-5	CASGSTGALGYTF
many	15	TRBJ2-7	TRBV27	CASSFSGGGVYEQYF
many	15	TRBJ2-7	TRBV6-5	CASRGLAGRKYEQYF
.	15	TRBJ2-5	TRBV25-1	CASSEYGRASETQYF
.	14	TRBJ2-7	TRBV12-3/TRBV12-4	CASSPGQGFGEQYF
many	13	TRBJ2-2	TRBV19	CASNAANTGELFF
.	15	TRBJ2-7	TRBV6-5	CASSYSETLAYEQYF
many	14	TRBJ2-7	TRBV24-1	CATSDIGAPYEQYF
few	15	TRBJ2-7	TRBV7-2	CASSLTGTGTYEQYF
few	14	TRBJ1-1	TRBV6-1	CASSLQFAATEAFF
.	12	TRBJ1-6	TRBV7-2	CASSLSGAPLHF
.	15	TRBJ2-2	TRBV30	CAWSVGGAGTGELFF
many	16	TRBJ2-7	TRBV4-2	CASSQDLSGTINEQYF
many	14	TRBJ2-7	TRBV19	CASSIWTDSYEQYF
.	14	TRBJ1-1	TRBV7-8	CASSLVLGNTEAFF
many	14	TRBJ2-1	TRBV6-1	CASSDPGGGDEQFF
many	19	TRBJ1-6	TRBV6-5	CASSSLPGQGVGSGSPLHF
many	14	TRBJ1-2	TRBV20-1	CSARDGAGGQGYTF
many	14	TRBJ1-1	TRBV6-5	CASSYSSEGLVAFF
many	11	TRBJ2-2	TRBV6-2/TRBV6-3	CASSLLGELFF
.	18	TRBJ1-5	TRBV28	CASRKSYRIGHSNQPQHF
many	11	TRBJ1-1	TRBV30	CAWSGGIEAFF
many	12	TRBJ1-2	TRBV19	CASTEGFYGYTF
many	9	TRBJ2-7	TRBV2	CASSEGGGF
.	16	TRBJ2-5	TRBV4-1	CASSQDLRGRIETQYF
many	15	TRBJ1-5	TRBV4-1	CASSQAGGRLLPQHF
.	17	TRBJ2-5	TRBV12-3/TRBV12-4	CASSLGTSGLMQETQYF
.	13	TRBJ1-2	TRBV6-2/TRBV6-3	CASSYRQTYGHTF
many	16	TRBJ2-2	TRBV7-2	CASSGTSGSGTGELFF